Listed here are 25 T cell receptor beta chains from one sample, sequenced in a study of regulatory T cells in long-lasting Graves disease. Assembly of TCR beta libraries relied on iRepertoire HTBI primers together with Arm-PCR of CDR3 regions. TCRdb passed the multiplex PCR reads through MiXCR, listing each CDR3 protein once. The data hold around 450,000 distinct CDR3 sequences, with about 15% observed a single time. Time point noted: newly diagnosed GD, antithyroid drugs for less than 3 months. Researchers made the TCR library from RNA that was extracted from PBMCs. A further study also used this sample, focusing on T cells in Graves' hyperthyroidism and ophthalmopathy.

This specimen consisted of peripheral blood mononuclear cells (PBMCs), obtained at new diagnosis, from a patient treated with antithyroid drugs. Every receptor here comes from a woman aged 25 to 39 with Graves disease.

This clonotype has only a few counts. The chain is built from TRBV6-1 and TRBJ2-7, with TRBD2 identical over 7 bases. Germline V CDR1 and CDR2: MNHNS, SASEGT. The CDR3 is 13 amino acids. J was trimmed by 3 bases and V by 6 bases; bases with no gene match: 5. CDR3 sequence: CASRAGLGYEQYF. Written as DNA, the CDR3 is TGTGCCAGCAGGGCTGGACTAGGCTACGAGCAGTACTTC.

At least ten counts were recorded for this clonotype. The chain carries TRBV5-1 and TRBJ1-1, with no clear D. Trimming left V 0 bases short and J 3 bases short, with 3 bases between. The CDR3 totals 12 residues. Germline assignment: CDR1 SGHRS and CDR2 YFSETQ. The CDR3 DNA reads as TGCGCCAGCAGCTTGGAGGACACTGAAGCTTTCTTT. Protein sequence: CASSLEDTEAFF.

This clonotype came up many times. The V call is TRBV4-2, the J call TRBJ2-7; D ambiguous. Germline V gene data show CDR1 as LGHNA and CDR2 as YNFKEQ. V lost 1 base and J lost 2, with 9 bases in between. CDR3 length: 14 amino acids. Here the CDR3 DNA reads TGTGCCAGCAGCCAAGTTCAGCAGGCCTACGAGCAGTACTTC. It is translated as CASSQVQQAYEQYF.

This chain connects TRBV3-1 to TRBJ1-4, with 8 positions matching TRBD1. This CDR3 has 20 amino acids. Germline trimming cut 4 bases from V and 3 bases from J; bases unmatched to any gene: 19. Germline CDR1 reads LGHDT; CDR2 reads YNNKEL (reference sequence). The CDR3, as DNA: TGTGCCAGCAGCCCATTCACACGGCATCGTCAGGGGGCTTCTAATGAAAAACTGTTTTTT. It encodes CASSPFTRHRQGASNEKLFF.

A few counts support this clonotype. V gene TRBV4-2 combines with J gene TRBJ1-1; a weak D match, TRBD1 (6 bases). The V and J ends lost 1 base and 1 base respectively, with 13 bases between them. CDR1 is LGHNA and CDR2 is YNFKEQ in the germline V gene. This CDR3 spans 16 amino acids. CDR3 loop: CASSQAPGTPNTEAFF. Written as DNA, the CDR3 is TGTGCCAGCAGCCAAGCGCCCGGGACACCGAACACTGAAGCTTTCTTT.

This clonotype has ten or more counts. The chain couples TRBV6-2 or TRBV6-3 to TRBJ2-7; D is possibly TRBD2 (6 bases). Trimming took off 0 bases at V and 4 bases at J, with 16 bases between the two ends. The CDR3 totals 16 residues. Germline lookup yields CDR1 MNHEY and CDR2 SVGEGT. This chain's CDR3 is CASSYSPAGLSYEQYF. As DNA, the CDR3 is TGTGCCAGCAGTTACTCACCCGCCGGACTATCGTACGAGCAGTACTTC.

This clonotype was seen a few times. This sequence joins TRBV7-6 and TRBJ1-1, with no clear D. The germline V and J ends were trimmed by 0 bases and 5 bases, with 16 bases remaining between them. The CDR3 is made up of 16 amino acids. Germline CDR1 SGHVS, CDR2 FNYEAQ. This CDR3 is CASSLADPGVETEAFF. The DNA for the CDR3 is TGTGCCAGCAGCTTAGCGGATCCGGGTGTCGAGACTGAAGCTTTCTTT.

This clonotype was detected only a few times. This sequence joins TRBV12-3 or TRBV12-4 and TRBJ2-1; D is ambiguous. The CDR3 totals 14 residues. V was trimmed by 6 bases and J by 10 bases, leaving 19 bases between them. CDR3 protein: CASSSGLSRGEQFF. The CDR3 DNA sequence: TGTGCCAGCAGCTCCGGGCTCTCAAGAGGCGAGCAGTTCTTC.

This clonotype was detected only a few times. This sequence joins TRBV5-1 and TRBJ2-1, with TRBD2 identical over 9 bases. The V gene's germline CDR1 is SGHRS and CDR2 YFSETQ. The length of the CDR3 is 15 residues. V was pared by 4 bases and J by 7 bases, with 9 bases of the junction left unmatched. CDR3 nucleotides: TGCGCCAGCAGCCTGACTAGCGGAGTAGAGAATGAGCAGTTCTTC. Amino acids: CASSLTSGVENEQFF.

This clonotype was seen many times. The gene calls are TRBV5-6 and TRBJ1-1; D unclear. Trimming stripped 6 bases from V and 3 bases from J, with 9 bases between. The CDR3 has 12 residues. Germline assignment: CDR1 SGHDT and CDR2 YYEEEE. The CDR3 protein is CASIPEDTEAFF. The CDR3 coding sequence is TGTGCCAGCATCCCGGAAGACACTGAAGCTTTCTTT.

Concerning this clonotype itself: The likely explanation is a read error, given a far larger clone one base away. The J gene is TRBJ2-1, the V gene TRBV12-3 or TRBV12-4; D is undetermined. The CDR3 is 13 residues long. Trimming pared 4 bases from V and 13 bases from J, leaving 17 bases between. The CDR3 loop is CASSSTEEETQFF. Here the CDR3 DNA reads TGTGCCAGCAGTTCCACAGAGGAAGAGACCCAGTTCTTC.

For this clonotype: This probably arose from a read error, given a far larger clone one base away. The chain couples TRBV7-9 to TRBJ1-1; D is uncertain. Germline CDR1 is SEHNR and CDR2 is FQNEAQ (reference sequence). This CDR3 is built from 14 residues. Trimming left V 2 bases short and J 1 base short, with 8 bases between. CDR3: CASSLFAGNTEAFF. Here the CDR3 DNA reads TGTGCCAGCAGCTTATTTGCCGGGAACACTGAAGCTTTCTTT.

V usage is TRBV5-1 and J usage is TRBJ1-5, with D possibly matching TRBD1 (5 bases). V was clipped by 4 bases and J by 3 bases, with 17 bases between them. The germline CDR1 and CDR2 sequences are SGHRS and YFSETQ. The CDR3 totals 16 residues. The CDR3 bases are TGCGCCAGCAGCCCGACAGCGGGCGGGGTCAATCAGCCCCAGCATTTT. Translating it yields CASSPTAGGVNQPQHF.

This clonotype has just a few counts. CDR3 residues: CSGGSETQYF. The CDR3 DNA follows: TGCAGTGGAGGTTCTGAGACCCAGTACTTC. V usage is TRBV20-1 and J usage is TRBJ2-5; unclear D gene. This CDR3 has 10 residues. Trimming cost V 7 bases and J 5 bases, with 8 bases left between them. Looked up from germline, CDR1 is DFQATT and CDR2 is SNEGSKA (reference sequence).

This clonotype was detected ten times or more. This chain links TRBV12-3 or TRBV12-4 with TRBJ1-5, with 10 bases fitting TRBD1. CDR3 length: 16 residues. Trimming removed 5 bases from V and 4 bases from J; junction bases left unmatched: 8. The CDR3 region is CASSTRQGAGNQPQHF. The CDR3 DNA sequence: TGTGCCAGCAGTACACGACAGGGGGCAGGAAATCAGCCCCAGCATTTT.

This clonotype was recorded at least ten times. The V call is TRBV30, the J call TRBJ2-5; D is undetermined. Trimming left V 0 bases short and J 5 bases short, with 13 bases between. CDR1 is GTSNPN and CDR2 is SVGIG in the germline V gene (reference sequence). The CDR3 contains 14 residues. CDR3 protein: CAWSVSSSGETQYF. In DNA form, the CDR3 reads TGTGCCTGGAGTGTCTCCTCGAGTGGTGAGACCCAGTACTTC. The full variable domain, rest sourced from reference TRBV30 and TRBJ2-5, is SQTIHQWPATLVQPVGSPLSLECTVEGTSNPNLYWYRQAAGRGLQLLFYSVGIGQISSEVPQNLSASRPQDRQFILSSKKLLLSDSGFYLCAWSVSSSGETQYFGPGTRLLVL.

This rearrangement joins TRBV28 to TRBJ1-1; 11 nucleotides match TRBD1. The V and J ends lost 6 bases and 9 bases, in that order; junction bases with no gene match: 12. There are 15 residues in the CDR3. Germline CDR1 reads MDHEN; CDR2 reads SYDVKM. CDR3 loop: CASRSGQGGILKAFF. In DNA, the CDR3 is TGTGCCAGCAGATCGGGACAGGGGGGGATCCTTAAAGCTTTCTTT.

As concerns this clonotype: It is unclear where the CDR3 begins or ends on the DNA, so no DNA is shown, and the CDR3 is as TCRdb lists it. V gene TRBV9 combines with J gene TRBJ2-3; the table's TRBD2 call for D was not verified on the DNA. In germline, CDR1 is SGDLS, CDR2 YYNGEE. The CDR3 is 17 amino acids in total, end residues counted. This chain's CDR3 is CASSVEAGAFGADTQYF.

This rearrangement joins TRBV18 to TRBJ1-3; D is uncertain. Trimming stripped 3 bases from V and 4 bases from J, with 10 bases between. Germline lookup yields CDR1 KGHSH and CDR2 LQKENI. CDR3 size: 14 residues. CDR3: CASSPTAKGNTIYF. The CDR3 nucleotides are TGTGCCAGCTCACCCACAGCTAAGGGAAACACCATATATTTT.

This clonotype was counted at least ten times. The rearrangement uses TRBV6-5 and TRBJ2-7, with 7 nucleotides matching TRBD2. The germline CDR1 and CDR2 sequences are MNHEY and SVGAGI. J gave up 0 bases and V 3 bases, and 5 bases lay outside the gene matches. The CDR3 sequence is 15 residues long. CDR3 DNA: TGTGCCAGCAGTTATAAAGGCGGGAGCTCCTACGAGCAGTACTTC. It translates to CASSYKGGSSYEQYF.

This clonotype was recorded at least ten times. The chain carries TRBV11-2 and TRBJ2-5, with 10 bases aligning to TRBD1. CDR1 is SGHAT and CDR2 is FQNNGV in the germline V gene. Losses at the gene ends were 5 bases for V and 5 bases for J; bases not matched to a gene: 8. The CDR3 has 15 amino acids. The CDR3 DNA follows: TGTGCCAGCAGCACGGGACAGGGGCTCCGCGAGACCCAGTACTTC. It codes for CASSTGQGLRETQYF.

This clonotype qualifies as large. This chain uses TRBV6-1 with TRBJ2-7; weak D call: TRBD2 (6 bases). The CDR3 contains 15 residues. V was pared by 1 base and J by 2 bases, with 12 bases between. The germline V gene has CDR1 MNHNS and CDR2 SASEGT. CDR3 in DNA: TGTGCCAGCAGTGAAGAGGTTAGCGGAGCCTACGAGCAGTACTTC. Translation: CASSEEVSGAYEQYF.

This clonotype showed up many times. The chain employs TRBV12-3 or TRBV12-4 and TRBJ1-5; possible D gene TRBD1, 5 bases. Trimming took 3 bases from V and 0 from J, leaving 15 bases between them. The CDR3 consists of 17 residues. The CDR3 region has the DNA TGTGCCAGCAGTTTTTACGTGGGGGGGGATAGCAATCAGCCCCAGCATTTT. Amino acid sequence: CASSFYVGGDSNQPQHF.

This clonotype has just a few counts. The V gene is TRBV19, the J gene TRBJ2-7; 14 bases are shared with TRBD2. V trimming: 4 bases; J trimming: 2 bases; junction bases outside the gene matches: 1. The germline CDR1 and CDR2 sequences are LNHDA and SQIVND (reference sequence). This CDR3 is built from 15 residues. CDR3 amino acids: CASSRGLAGAYEQYF. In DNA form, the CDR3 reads TGTGCCAGTAGTAGGGGACTAGCGGGAGCCTACGAGCAGTACTTC.

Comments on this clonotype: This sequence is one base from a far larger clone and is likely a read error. CDR3 amino acids: CATSEDPTPDNYGYTF. In nucleotides, the CDR3 is TGTGCCACCAGTGAGGATCCGACACCAGATAACTATGGCTACACCTTC. The gene calls are TRBV24-1 and TRBJ1-2; D is ambiguous. Per the germline V gene, CDR1 is KGHDR and CDR2 is SFDVKD. The ends were cut back, 4 bases at V and 1 base at J, with 15 bases in the middle. The CDR3 length is 16 residues.